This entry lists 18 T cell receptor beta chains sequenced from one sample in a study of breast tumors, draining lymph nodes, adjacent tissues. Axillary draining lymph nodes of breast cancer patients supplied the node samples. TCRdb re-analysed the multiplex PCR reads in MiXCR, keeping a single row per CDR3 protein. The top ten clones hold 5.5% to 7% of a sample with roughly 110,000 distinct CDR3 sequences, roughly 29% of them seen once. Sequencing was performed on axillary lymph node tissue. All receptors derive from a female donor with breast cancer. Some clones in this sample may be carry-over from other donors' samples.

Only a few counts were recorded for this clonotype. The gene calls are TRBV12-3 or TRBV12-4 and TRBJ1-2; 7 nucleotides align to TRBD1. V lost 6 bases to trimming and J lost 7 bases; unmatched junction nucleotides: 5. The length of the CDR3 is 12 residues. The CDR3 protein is CASSDRDGGYTF. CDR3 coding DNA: TGTGCCAGCAGCGACAGGGATGGTGGCTACACCTTC.

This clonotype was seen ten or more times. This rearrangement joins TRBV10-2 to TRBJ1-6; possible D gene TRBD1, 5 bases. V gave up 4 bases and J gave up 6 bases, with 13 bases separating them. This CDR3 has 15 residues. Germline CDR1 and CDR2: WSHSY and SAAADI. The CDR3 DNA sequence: TGCGCCAGCAGTGGACAGCAGATGGGTAATTCACCCCTCCACTTT. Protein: CASSGQQMGNSPLHF.

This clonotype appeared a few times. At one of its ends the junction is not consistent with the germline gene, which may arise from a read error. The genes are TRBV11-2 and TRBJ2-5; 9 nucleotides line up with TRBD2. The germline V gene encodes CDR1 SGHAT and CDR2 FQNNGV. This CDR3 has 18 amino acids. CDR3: CAGSLTAGGTSRQETQYF. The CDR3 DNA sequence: TGTGCCGGCAGCTTAACCGCAGGGGGGACTAGCCGCCAAGAGACCCAGTACTTC. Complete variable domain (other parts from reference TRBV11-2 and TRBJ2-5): EAGVAQSPRYKIIEKRQSVAFWCNPISGHATLYWYQQILGQGPKLLIQFQNNGVVDDSQLPKDRFSAERLKGVDSTLKIQPAKLEDSAVYLCAGSLTAGGTSRQETQYFGPGTRLLVL.

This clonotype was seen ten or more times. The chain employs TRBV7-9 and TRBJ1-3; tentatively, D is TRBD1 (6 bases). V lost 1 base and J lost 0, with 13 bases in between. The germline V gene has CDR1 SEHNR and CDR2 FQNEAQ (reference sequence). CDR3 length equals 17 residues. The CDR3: CASSLGGALISGNTIYF. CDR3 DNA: TGTGCCAGCAGCTTAGGGGGGGCTCTTATCTCTGGAAACACCATATATTTT.

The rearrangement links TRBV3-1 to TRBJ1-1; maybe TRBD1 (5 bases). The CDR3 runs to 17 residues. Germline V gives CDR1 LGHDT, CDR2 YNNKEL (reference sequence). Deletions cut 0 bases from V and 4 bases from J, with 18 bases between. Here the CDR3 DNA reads TGTGCCAGCAGCCAAGAATTCCGAGGGGTCGTAGGCACTGAAGCTTTCTTT. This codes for CASSQEFRGVVGTEAFF.

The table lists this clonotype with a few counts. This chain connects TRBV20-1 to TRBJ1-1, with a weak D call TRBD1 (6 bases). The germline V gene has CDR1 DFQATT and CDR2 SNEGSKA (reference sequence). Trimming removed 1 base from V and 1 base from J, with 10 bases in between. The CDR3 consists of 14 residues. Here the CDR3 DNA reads TGCAGTGCTAGAGGCACACAGGGGAACACTGAAGCTTTCTTT. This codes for CSARGTQGNTEAFF.

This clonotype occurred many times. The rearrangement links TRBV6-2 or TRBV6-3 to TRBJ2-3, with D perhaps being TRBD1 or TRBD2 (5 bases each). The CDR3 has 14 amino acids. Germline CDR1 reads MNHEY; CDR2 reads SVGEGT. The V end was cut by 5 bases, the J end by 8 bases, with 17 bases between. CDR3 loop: CASSLGTPVITQYF. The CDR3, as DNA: TGTGCCAGCAGTCTCGGGACCCCCGTTATTACGCAGTATTTT.

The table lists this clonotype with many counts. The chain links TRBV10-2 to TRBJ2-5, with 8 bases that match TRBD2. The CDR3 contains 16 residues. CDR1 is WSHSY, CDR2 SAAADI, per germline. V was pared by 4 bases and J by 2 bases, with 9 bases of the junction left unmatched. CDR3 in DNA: TGCGCCAGCAGTGTGATAGCGGGCGGGGGGCAAGAGACCCAGTACTTC. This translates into CASSVIAGGGQETQYF.

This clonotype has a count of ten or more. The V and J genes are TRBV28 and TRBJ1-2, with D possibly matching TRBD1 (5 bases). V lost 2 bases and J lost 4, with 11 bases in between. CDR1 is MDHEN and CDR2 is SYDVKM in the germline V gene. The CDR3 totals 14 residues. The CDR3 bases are TGTGCCAGCAGTTTAGGGCAGGGACGCTATGGCTACACCTTC. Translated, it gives CASSLGQGRYGYTF.

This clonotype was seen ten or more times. CDR3 DNA sequence: TGTGCCAGCAGCTCCCTCGGGGACAGGGGGAATGAGCAGTTCTTC. It encodes CASSSLGDRGNEQFF. The chain uses TRBV5-6 and TRBJ2-1, with 11 positions matching TRBD1. The CDR3 runs to 15 residues. Germline assignment: CDR1 SGHDT and CDR2 YYEEEE. Trimming at V came to 3 bases and at J to 7 bases, leaving 6 bases not matched to a gene.

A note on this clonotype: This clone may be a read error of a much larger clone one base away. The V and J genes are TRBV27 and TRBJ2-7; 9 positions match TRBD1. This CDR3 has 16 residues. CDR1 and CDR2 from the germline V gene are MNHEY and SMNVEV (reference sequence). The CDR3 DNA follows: TGTGTCAGCAGTTTAAATTCTGGGACAGGGTTCTACGAGCAGTACTTC. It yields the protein CVSSLNSGTGFYEQYF.

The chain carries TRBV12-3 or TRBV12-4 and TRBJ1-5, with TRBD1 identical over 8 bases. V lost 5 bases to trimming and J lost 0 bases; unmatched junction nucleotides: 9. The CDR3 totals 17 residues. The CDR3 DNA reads TGTGCCAGCAGTCCCCGGGACAGGCCGTATAGCAATCAGCCCCAGCATTTT. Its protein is CASSPRDRPYSNQPQHF.

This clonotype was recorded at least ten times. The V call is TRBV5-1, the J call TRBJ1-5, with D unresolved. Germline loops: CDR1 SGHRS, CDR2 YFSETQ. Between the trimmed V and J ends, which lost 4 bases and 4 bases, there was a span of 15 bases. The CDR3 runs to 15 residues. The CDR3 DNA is TGCGCCAGCAGCACACGTCCCGGGGAGAATCAGCCCCAGCATTTT. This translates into CASSTRPGENQPQHF.

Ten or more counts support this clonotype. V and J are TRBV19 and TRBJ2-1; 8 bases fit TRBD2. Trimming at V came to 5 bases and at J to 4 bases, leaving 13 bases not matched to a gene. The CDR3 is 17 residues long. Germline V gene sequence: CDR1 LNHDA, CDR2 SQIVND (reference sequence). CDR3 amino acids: CASSASSFAGGYNEQFF. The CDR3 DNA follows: TGTGCCAGTAGTGCCTCTTCTTTTGCGGGAGGTTACAATGAGCAGTTCTTC.

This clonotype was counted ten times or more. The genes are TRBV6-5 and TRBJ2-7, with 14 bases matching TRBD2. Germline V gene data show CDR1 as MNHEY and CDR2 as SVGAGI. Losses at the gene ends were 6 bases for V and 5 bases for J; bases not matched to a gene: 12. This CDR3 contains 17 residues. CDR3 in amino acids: CASSPRLAGGTNNEQYF. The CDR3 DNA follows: TGTGCCAGCAGCCCCCGACTAGCGGGAGGGACTAACAACGAGCAGTACTTC.

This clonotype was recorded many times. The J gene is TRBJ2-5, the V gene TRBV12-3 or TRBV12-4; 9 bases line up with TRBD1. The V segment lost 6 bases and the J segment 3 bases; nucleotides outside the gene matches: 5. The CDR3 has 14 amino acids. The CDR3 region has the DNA TGTGCCAGCAGGAACCGGACAGGGGAAGAGACCCAGTACTTC. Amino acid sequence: CASRNRTGEETQYF.

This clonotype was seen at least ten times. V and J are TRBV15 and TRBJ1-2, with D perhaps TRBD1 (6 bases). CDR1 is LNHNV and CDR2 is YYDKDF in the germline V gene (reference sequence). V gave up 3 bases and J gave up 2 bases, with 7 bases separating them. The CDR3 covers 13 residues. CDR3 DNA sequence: TGTGCCACCAGCAGCCAGGGGAACTATGGCTACACCTTC. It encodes CATSSQGNYGYTF.

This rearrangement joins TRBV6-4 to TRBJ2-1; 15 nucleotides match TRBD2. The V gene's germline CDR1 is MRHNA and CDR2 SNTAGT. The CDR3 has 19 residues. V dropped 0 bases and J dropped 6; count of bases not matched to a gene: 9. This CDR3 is CASSDSSSGTSGGLNEQFF. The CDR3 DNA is TGTGCCAGCAGTGACTCGTCTAGCGGGACTAGCGGGGGGCTCAATGAGCAGTTCTTC.